These 8 T cell receptor beta chains were sequenced from one sample in a study of T-cell reconstitution after alpha-beta-depleted transplantation in children. The TCRbeta library incorporated unique molecular identifiers. TCRdb analysed the PCR reads with MiXCR anew, one entry per CDR3 protein. The table shows 440,000 or so distinct CDR3 sequences, with 43% occurring only once. The material was PBMCs, obtained before TCRalphabeta/CD19-depleted stem cell transplant. The receptor set was obtained from a girl aged 2-10 years with aplastic anemia, due to receive a stem cell transplant.

The chain couples TRBV6-5 to TRBJ2-7; 8 positions match TRBD1. J lost 7 bases, V lost 0 bases, and 8 bases had no gene match. Germline V gene data show CDR1 as MNHEY and CDR2 as SVGAGI. The CDR3 loop spans 15 amino acids. The DNA for the CDR3 is TGTGCCAGCAGTTACTCTCGCGGACAGGGAGTAGAGCAGTACTTC. Protein sequence: CASSYSRGQGVEQYF.

This chain links TRBV7-3 with TRBJ2-2; 10 nucleotides match TRBD2. Germline trimming cut 4 bases from V and 6 bases from J; bases unmatched to any gene: 8. This CDR3 has 16 amino acids. CDR1 and CDR2 from the germline V gene are SGHTA and FQGTGA. The CDR3 loop reads CASSSFLAGAAGELFF. Written as DNA, the CDR3 is TGTGCCAGCAGCTCTTTTCTAGCGGGAGCCGCCGGGGAGCTGTTTTTT.

Only a few counts were recorded for this clonotype. J is TRBJ1-4 and V is TRBV15; D remains ambiguous. The CDR3 is 14 residues long. V was trimmed by 1 base and J by 8 bases, leaving 11 bases between them. Germline V gene lookup returns CDR1 LNHNV and CDR2 YYDKDF (reference sequence). The CDR3 DNA reads as TGTGCCACCAGCAGAGCAGGCCTCAGAGAAAAACTGTTTTTT. Translation gives CATSRAGLREKLFF.

The V gene is TRBV29-1, the J gene TRBJ2-3; 10 bases map to TRBD2. V trimming: 4 bases; J trimming: 0 bases; junction bases outside the gene matches: 7. Germline values: CDR1 SQVTM, CDR2 ANQGSEA. The CDR3 is 16 amino acids. CDR3 DNA: TGCAGCGTTGCCGGGACTAGCGAAACTAGCACAGATACGCAGTATTTT. Protein product: CSVAGTSETSTDTQYF.

This clonotype was seen a handful of times. The chain couples TRBV20-1 to TRBJ2-1; D is undetermined. Trimming stripped 2 bases from V and 0 bases from J, with 8 bases between. This CDR3 contains 14 residues. Per germline, CDR1 DFQATT and CDR2 SNEGSKA (reference sequence). DNA of the CDR3: TGCAGTGCTAGAAAGGCGAGCTCCTACAATGAGCAGTTCTTC. Its translation: CSARKASSYNEQFF.

The chain employs TRBV24-1 and TRBJ1-2; possible D gene TRBD1, 6 bases. Trimming pared 1 base from V and 8 bases from J, leaving 10 bases between. There are 13 residues in the CDR3. CDR1 is KGHDR and CDR2 is SFDVKD in the germline V gene. CDR3 DNA: TGTGCCACCAGTGATTTACCAGGGGAGGGCTACACCTTC. This sequence encodes CATSDLPGEGYTF.

The CDR3 DNA sequence: TGCGCCAGCAGCCAAAGACAGGGCTCCACTGAAGCTTTCTTT. Translation: CASSQRQGSTEAFF. J is TRBJ1-1 and V is TRBV5-1, with 7 bases matching TRBD1. Per germline, CDR1 SGHRS and CDR2 YFSETQ. Trimming removed 4 bases from V and 4 bases from J; junction bases left unmatched: 7. The CDR3 is made up of 14 amino acids.

This clonotype was counted at least ten times. The rearrangement uses TRBV20-1 and TRBJ2-7; perhaps TRBD2 as D (5 bases). V dropped 6 bases and J dropped 1 base, with 10 bases sitting between them. From germline, CDR1 is DFQATT and CDR2 SNEGSKA (reference sequence). CDR3 size: 12 residues. The CDR3 here is CSAAGNSYEQYF. The CDR3 DNA reads TGCAGTGCGGCCGGGAATTCCTACGAGCAGTACTTC.